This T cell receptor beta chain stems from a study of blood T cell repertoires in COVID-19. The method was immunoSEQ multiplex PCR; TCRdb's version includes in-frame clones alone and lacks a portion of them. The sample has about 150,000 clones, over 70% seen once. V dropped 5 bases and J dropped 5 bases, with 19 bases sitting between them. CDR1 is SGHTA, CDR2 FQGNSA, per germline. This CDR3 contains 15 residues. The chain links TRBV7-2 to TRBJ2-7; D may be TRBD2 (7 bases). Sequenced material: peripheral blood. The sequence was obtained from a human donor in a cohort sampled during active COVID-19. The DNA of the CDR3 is TGTGCCAGCAGCCCAGTCTTGGCGGGGGCCAACGAGCAGTACTTC. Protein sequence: CASSPVLAGANEQYF. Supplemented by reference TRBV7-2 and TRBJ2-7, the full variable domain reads GAGVSQSPSNKVTEKGKDVELRCDPISGHTALYWYRQSLGQGLEFLIYFQGNSAPDKSGLPSDRFSAERTGGSVSTLTIQRTQQEDSAVYLCASSPVLAGANEQYFGPGTRLTVT.